The 12 T cell receptor beta chains below were found in one sample sequenced in a study of technical replicates of blood from a handful of donors. Sequencing used immunoSEQ multiplex PCR; TCRdb keeps in-frame clones, though not all of them. The sample has over 70,000 clones, around 90% seen once. The material sequenced was T cells isolated from PBMCs. The origin of the receptors is a human donor in good health.

J is TRBJ2-7 and V is TRBV4-3, with a tentative D call TRBD2 (5 bases). Trimming shortened V by 3 bases and J by 0 bases, and 6 bases separated the two germline ends. CDR3 length: 13 residues. In germline, CDR1 is LGHNA, CDR2 YSLEER. CDR3 loop: CASSQDFSYEQYF. The CDR3 region has the DNA TGCGCCAGCAGCCAGGACTTCTCCTACGAGCAGTACTTC.

V usage is TRBV5-1 and J usage is TRBJ2-7; 8 nucleotides agree with TRBD1. The CDR3 consists of 13 residues. V dropped 4 bases and J dropped 6; count of bases not matched to a gene: 6. Germline loops: CDR1 SGHRS, CDR2 YFSETQ. Here the CDR3 reads CASSPGQVGEQYF. For the CDR3, the DNA is TGCGCCAGCAGCCCGGGACAGGTTGGCGAGCAGTACTTC. Filled out from reference TRBV5-1 and TRBJ2-7, the complete variable domain reads KAGVTQTPRYLIKTRGQQVTLSCSPISGHRSVSWYQQTPGQGLQFLFEYFSETQRNKGNFPGRFSGRQFSNSRSEMNVSTLELGDSALYLCASSPGQVGEQYFGPGTRLTVT.

The chain joins TRBV2 to TRBJ1-5, with D possibly TRBD1 on 6 matching bases. The V end lost 7 bases, the J end lost 4 bases, and 17 bases lay between the germline ends. CDR1 and CDR2 (germline): SNHLY, FYNNEI. The CDR3 runs to 15 residues. The CDR3, as DNA: TGTGCCAGCAAGATAGGTGGGGGCGAAAATCAGCCCCAGCATTTT. This encodes CASKIGGGENQPQHF.

The CDR3 region has the DNA TGTGCTAGTGGTTTGGGCGGGTTCGAGCAGTACTTC. It encodes CASGLGGFEQYF. The chain carries TRBV12-5 and TRBJ2-5, with a possible D match to TRBD2 (5 bases). The J call may not be correct, given that the DNA end is closer to TRBJ2-7. CDR1 LGHNT and CDR2 FRNRAP come from the germline V gene. The CDR3 sequence is 12 residues long.

The chain couples TRBV18 to TRBJ1-1; D is undetermined. Trimming removed 3 bases from V and 5 bases from J, with 7 bases in between. CDR1 is KGHSH and CDR2 is LQKENI in the germline V gene. CDR3 size: 12 residues. CDR3 nucleotide sequence: TGTGCCAGCTCACCGCTACGGACTGAAGCTTTCTTT. Protein product: CASSPLRTEAFF.

The V gene is TRBV1, the J gene TRBJ2-5; TRBD2 was called by the table and not checked on the DNA. TRBV1 is noted as a pseudogene. The CDR3 is made up of 13 amino acids. Here the CDR3 reads CTSGGAAQETQYF. CDR3 coding DNA: TGCACCAGCGGGGGGGCAGCTCAAGAGACCCAGTACTTC.

The rearrangement links TRBV6-1 to TRBJ2-7; 8 bases map to TRBD2. This CDR3 is 16 amino acids long. The germline V gene has CDR1 MNHNS and CDR2 SASEGT. With 3 bases clipped from V and 2 bases from J, the junction kept 9 bases outside the gene matches. This CDR3 reads CASSEELAASTYEQYF. The CDR3 DNA is TGTGCCAGCAGTGAGGAACTAGCGGCCTCAACCTACGAGCAGTACTTC.

CDR3 in DNA: TGTGCCAGCAGTTCTTCAGGGGAAAGCTCCTACGAGCAGTACTTC. Translation: CASSSSGESSYEQYF. This chain links TRBV6-5 with TRBJ2-7, with TRBD1 as a possible D gene (6 bases). CDR3 length: 15 amino acids. The germline V gene encodes CDR1 MNHEY and CDR2 SVGAGI. Trimming shortened V by 4 bases and J by 0 bases, and 13 bases separated the two germline ends.

The V gene is TRBV19, the J gene TRBJ1-5, with D possibly being TRBD1 (5 bases). Germline assignment: CDR1 LNHDA and CDR2 SQIVND (reference sequence). The CDR3 covers 14 residues. V was trimmed by 6 bases and J by 0 bases, leaving 9 bases between them. The CDR3: CASRETGSNQPQHF. The CDR3 nucleotides are TGTGCCAGTAGAGAAACAGGTAGCAATCAGCCCCAGCATTTT.

The V gene is TRBV4-1, the J gene TRBJ2-3; TRBD1 agrees at 10 bases. Per germline, CDR1 MGHRA and CDR2 YSYEKL. CDR3 length: 15 amino acids. The V and J ends lost 5 bases and 5 bases, in that order; junction bases with no gene match: 7. In nucleotides, the CDR3 is TGCGCCAGCAGCAAGACAGGGGGCGGTGGAGATACGCAGTATTTT. It codes for CASSKTGGGGDTQYF.

This chain connects TRBV2 to TRBJ1-5, with D possibly matching TRBD1 (5 bases). The CDR3 contains 13 residues. The germline CDR1 and CDR2 sequences are SNHLY and FYNNEI. V lost 6 bases and J lost 8, with 14 bases in between. The CDR3 DNA reads TGTGCCAGCAGAGTTAGACAGTCAGAGCCCCAGCATTTT. Its protein product is CASRVRQSEPQHF.

The CDR3 DNA follows: TGTGCCAGCAGCTACAGGGGAAGTGGAAACACCATATATTTT. Its protein is CASSYRGSGNTIYF. The chain is built from TRBV7-9 and TRBJ1-3; 7 bases map to TRBD1. Trimming removed 4 bases from V and 3 bases from J; junction bases left unmatched: 3. Per the germline V gene, CDR1 is SEHNR and CDR2 is FQNEAQ (reference sequence). The CDR3 is 14 residues long.